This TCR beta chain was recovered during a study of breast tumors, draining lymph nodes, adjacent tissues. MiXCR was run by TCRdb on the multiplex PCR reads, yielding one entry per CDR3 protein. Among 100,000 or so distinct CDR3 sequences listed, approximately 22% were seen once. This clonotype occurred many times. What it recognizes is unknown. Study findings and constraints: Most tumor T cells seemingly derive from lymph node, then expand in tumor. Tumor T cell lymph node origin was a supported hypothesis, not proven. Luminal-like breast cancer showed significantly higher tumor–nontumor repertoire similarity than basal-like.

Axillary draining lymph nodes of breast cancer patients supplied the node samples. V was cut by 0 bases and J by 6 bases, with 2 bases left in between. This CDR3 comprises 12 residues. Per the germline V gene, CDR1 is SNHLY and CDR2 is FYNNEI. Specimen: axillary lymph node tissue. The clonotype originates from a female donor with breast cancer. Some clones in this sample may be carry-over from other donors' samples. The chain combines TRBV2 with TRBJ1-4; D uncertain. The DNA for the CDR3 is TGTGCCAGCAGTGAAGCGGATGAAAAACTGTTTTTT. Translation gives CASSEADEKLFF.